The entry that follows covers one TCR beta chain sequence. What it recognizes is unknown. This could be a read error, since a much larger clone is one nucleotide away. Unique molecular identifiers were incorporated into the prepared TCRbeta library. TCRdb ran MiXCR on the PCR reads and lists one entry per CDR3 protein. The repertoire consists of roughly 300,000 distinct CDR3 sequences, with around a tenth occurring once and the leading ten covering around 22%. The entry originates in a study of T-cell reconstitution after alpha-beta-depleted transplantation in children. Study results and limitations: T-cell counts and diversity were attributed mostly to newly produced T cells one year after transplant. Certain patients had high TCRbeta diversity at day 60, and it came from recipient T cells and thymic progenitors that survived. Several hundred graft clones that had expanded were reportedly the source of alpha-beta T cells about two months after transplant.

This CDR3 is built from 17 residues. The source was peripheral blood, collected 180 days after TCRalphabeta/CD19-depleted stem cell transplant. This receptor was taken from a male patient between 2 and 10 years old who had a stem cell transplant for chronic granulomatous disease, so the T cells may come from the graft donor. The chain links TRBV12-3 or TRBV12-4 to TRBJ2-4, with 8 bases identical to TRBD2. The CDR3, as DNA: TGTGCCAGCAGTTTGGGGGATAGCGGACTAGCCAAAAACATTCAGTGCTTC. Translation: CASSLGDSGLAKNIQCF.